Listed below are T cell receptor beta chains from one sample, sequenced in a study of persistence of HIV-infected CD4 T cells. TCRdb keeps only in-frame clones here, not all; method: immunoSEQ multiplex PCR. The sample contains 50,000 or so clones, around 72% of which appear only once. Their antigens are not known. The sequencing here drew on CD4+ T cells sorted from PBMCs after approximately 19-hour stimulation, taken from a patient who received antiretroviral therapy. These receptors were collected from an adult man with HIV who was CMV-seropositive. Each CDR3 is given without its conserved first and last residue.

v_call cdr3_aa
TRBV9 ASSVTATNEKLF
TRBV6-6 ASSPGGSEQY
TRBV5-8 ASSLGDGSNQPQH
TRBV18 ASSQGTDTEAF
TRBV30 AWSRGLMNTGELF
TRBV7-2 ASSLGGGTGAKNIQY
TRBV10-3 AIRSVRGVQDTQY
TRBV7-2 ASSLQPSGVGGEQY
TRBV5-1 ASSLGTPSTDTQY
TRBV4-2 ASSQDRQGVPSYEQY
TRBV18 ASSPEQVGRGYT
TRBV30 AWSGIGFTEAF
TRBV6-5 ASRLRTPNTGELF
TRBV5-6 ASSPGTGGLNTEAF
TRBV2 ASSVIGRNTEAF
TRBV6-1 ASRRDRDTEAF
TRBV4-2 ASSQGFASAAQPQH
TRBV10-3 AISEKQVANYGYT
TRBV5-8 ASSLPWNGSPLH
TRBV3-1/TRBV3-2 ASSHGMSSYNSPLH
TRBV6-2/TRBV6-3 ASSPTGAYEQY
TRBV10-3 ASTGHNENTEAF
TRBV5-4 ASLPPPGGRLTGELF
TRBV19 ASRPGQSNYGYT
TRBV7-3 ASSLGAGGYTDTQY
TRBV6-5 ASRTSGGPYEQY
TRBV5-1 ASSLEGFYEQY
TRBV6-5 ASSSPPSDQQF
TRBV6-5 ASSYGQGVGTEAF
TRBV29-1 SAATRSNYGYT
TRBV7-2 ASSPRTGDLRSPLH
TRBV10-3 AISETQATSTDTQY
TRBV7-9 ASSLDLVPLNGNTEAF
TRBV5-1 ASSPFSLAGGATDTQY
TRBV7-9 ASSLLGEQF
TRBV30 AWIWGDTEAF
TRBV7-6 ASSLALENTEAF
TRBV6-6 ASSYSTGLYEQY
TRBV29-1 SHRLEGSEAF
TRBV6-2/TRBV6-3 ASSYSASGRSYEQY
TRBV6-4 ASSCCNKDRGRGEQF
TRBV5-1 ASSRGNEGEKLF
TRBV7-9 ASSRTGVGNQPQH
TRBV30 ACGPSINEKLF